This TCR beta chain was captured in a study of CD8+ T cells in alopecia areata. About the research overall: The drug, oral tofacitinib, was given to treated patients at 5 to 10 mg twice daily.

RNA was extracted and reverse transcribed into cDNA as the sequencing template. Assay used: immunoSEQ multiplex PCR; TCRdb lists only in-frame clones, some missing. The sample contains about 210,000 clones, around 65% of which appear only once. This CDR3 is 12 amino acids long. V was trimmed by 7 bases and J by 8 bases, leaving 15 bases between them. From germline, CDR1 is SGHDT and CDR2 YYEEEE. Treatment specified: oral pan-JAK inhibitor, 5-10 mg twice daily. Worth noting for this clone: Other DNA sequences of this sample code for an identical CDR3.

This chain links TRBV5-6 with TRBJ1-2; D unresolved. The sequenced sample was CD4+ T cells sorted from blood, obtained at week 4, from a patient treated with tofacitinib. The source of this sequence is a human donor with alopecia areata. The CDR3 coding sequence is TGTGCCAGCGAGGATAGGGCACTCGGCTACACCTTC. Protein sequence: CASEDRALGYTF.